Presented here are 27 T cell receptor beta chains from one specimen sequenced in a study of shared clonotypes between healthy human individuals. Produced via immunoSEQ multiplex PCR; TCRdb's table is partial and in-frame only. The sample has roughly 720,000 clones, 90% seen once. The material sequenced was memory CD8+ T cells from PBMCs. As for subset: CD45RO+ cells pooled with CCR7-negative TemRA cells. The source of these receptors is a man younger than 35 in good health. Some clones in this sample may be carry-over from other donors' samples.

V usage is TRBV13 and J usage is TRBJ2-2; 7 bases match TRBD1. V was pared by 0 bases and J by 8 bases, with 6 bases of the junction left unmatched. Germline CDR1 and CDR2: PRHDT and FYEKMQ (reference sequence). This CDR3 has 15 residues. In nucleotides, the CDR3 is TGTGCCAGCAGCTTAGGGAGGGGGCGATATGGGGAGCTGTTTTTT. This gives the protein CASSLGRGRYGELFF.

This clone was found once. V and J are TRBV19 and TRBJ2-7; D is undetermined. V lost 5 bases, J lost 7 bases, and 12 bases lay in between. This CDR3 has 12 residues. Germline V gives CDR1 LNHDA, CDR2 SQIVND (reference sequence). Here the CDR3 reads CASSVGSREQYF. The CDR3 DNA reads TGTGCCAGTAGTGTGGGGTCGCGAGAGCAGTACTTC.

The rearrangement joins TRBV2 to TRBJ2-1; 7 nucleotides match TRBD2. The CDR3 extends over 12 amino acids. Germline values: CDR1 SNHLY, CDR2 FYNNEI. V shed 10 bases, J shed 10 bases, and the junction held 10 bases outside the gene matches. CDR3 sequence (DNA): TGTGCCATCAAAGGGCGGGAGAACGAGCAGTTCTTC. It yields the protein CAIKGRENEQFF.

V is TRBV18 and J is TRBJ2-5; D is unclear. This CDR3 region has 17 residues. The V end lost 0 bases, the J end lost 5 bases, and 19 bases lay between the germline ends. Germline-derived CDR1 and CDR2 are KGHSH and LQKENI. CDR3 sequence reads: CASSPPSLVFVYETQYF. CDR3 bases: TGTGCCAGCTCACCACCGTCTCTAGTCTTCGTATATGAGACCCAGTACTTC. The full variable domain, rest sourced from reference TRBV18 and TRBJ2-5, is NAGVMQNPRHLVRRRGQEARLRCSPMKGHSHVYWYRQLPEEGLKFMVYLQKENIIDESGMPKERFSAEFPKEGPSILRIQQVVRGDSAAYFCASSPPSLVFVYETQYFGPGTRLLVL.

As DNA, the CDR3 is TGTGCCAGCAGCTCCGGGACTAGCGGCTACAATGAGCAGTTCTTC. Translated: CASSSGTSGYNEQFF. V gene TRBV5-6 combines with J gene TRBJ2-1, with 11 bases aligning to TRBD2. Germline loops: CDR1 SGHDT, CDR2 YYEEEE. This CDR3 comprises 15 residues. The V and J ends lost 3 bases and 3 bases, in that order; junction bases with no gene match: 2.

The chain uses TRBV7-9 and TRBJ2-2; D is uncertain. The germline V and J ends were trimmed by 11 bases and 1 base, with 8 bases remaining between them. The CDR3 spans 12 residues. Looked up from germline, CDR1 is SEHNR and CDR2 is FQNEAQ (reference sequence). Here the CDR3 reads CAFSRNTGELFF. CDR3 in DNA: TGTGCCTTTTCCCGGAACACCGGGGAGCTGTTTTTT.

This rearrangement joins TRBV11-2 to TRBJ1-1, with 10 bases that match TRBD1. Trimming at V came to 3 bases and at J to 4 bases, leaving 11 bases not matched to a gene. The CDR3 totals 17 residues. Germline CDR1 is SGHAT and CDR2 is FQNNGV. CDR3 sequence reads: CASSFSPGTGVGTEAFF. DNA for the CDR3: TGTGCCAGCAGCTTCAGTCCCGGGACAGGGGTCGGCACTGAAGCTTTCTTT.

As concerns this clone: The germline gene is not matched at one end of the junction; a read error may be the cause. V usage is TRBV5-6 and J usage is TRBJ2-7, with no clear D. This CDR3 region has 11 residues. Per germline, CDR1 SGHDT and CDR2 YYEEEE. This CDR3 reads CASSLGRIATF. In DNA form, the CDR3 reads TGTGCCAGCAGCTTGGGCCGGATTGCCACCTTC.

The CDR3 loop is CASSLGDEGSYEQYF. DNA of the CDR3: TGTGCCAGCAGTTTAGGGGACGAGGGGTCCTACGAGCAGTACTTC. This chain links TRBV6-6 with TRBJ2-7, with D tentatively TRBD1 or TRBD2 (5 bases each). V dropped 4 bases and J dropped 1 base, with 14 bases sitting between them. Germline CDR1 is MNHNY and CDR2 is SVGAGI (reference sequence). The CDR3 is made up of 15 amino acids.

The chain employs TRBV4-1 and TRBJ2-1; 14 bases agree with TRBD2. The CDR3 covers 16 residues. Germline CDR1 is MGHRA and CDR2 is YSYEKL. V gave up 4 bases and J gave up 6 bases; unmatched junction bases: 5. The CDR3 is CASSLVGLAGANEQFF. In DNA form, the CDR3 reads TGCGCCAGCAGCCTGGTGGGACTAGCGGGGGCCAATGAGCAGTTCTTC.

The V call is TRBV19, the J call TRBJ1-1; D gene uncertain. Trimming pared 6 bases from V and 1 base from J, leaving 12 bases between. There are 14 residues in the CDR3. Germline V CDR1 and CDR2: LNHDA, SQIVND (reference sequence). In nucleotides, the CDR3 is TGTGCCAGTAGATTACAGCCCCCGAACACTGAAGCTTTCTTT. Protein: CASRLQPPNTEAFF.

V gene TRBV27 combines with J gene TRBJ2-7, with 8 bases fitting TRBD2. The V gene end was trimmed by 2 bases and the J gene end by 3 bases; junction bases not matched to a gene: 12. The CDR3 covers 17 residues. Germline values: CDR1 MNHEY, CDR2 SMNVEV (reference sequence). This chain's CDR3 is CASSLLSSGGLYYEQYF. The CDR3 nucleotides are TGTGCCAGCAGTTTACTCAGTTCGGGGGGGCTATACTACGAGCAGTACTTC.

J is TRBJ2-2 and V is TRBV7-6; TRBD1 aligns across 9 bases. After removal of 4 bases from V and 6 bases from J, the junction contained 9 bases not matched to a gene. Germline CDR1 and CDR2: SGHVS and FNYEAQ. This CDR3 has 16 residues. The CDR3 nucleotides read TGTGCCAGCAGCTGGGACAGGGCGGGTTCGGCCGGGGAGCTGTTTTTT. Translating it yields CASSWDRAGSAGELFF.

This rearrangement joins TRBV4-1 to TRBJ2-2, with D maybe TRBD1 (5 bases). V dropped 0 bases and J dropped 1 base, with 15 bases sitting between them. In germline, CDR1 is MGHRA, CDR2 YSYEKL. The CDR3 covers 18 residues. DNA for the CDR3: TGCGCCAGCAGCCAAGAAACCGGCAGGGCAGTGAACACCGGGGAGCTGTTTTTT. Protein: CASSQETGRAVNTGELFF.

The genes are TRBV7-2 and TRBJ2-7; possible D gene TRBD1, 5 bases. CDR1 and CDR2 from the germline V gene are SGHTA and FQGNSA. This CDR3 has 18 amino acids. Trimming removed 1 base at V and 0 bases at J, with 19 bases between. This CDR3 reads CASSLEAGPPMDSYEQYF. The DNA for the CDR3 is TGTGCCAGCAGCTTAGAGGCAGGGCCCCCAATGGACTCCTACGAGCAGTACTTC.

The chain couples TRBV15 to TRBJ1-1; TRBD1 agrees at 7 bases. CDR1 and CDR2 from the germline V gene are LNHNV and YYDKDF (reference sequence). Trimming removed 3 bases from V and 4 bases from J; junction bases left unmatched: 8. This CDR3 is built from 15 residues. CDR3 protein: CATSRITGEGTEAFF. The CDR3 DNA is TGTGCCACCAGCAGGATTACAGGGGAGGGCACTGAAGCTTTCTTT. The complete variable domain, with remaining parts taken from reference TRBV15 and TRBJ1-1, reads DAMVIQNPRYQVTQFGKPVTLSCSQTLNHNVMYWYQQKSSQAPKLLFHYYDKDFNNEADTPDNFQSRRPNTSFCFLDIRSPGLGDTAMYLCATSRITGEGTEAFFGQGTRLTVV.

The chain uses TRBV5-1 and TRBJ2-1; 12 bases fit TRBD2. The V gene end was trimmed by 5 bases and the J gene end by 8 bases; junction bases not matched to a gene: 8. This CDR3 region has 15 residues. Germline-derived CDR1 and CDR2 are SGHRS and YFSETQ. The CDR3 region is CASRPPSGRVDEQFF. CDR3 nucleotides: TGCGCCAGCAGACCTCCTAGCGGGAGGGTCGATGAGCAGTTCTTC.

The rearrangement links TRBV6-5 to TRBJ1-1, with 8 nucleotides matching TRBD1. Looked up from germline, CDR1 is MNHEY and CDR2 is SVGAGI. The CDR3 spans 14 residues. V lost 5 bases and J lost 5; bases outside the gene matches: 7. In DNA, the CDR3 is TGTGCCAGCAGTCTCCGGACAGGGTGGACTGAAGCTTTCTTT. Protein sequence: CASSLRTGWTEAFF.

CDR3 DNA: TGTGCCAGCAGCTTCGCGATCTCCTCCTACAATGAGCAGTTCTTC. Residues: CASSFAISSYNEQFF. The gene calls are TRBV27 and TRBJ2-1, with D hard to call. Germline-derived CDR1 and CDR2 are MNHEY and SMNVEV (reference sequence). The CDR3 contains 15 residues. Deletions cut 6 bases from V and 0 bases from J, with 12 bases between.

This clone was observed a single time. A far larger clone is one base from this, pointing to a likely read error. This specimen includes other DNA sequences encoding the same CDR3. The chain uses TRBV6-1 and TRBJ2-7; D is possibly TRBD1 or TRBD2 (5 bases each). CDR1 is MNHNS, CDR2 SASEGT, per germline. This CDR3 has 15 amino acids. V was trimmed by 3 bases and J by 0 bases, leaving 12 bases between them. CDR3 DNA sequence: TGTGCCAGCAGTGAGGGGCGGGCCGTCTCCTACGAGCAGTACTTC. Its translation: CASSEGRAVSYEQYF.

The CDR3 DNA is TGTGCCAGCAGTTTCCTCGGGACAGGGGCCTACGAGCAGTACTTC. Encoded protein: CASSFLGTGAYEQYF. This chain links TRBV6-5 with TRBJ2-7; 10 nucleotides agree with TRBD1. The germline V gene encodes CDR1 MNHEY and CDR2 SVGAGI. V shed 4 bases, J shed 2 bases, and the junction held 5 bases outside the gene matches. The CDR3 has 15 residues.

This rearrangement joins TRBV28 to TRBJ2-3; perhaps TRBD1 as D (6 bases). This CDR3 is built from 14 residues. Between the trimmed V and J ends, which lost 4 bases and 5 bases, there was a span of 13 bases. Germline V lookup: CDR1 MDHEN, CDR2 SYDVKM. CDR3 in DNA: TGTGCCAGCAGTTCCGGACGAGGGGGAGATACGCAGTATTTT. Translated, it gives CASSSGRGGDTQYF.

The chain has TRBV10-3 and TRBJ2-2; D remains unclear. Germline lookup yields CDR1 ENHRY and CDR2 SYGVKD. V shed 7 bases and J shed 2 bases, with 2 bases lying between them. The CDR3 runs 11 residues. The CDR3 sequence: CAITNTGELFF. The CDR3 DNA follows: TGTGCCATCACCAACACCGGGGAGCTGTTTTTT.

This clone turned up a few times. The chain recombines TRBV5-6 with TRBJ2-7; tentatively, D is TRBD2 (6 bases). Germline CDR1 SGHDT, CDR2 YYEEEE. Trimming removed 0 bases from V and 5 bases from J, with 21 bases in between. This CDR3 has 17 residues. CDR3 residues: CASSLGRAGLGLHEQYF. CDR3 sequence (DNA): TGTGCCAGCAGCTTGGGCCGGGCAGGGCTAGGACTACACGAGCAGTACTTC. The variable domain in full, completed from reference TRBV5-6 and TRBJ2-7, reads DAGVTQSPTHLIKTRGQQVTLRCSPKSGHDTVSWYQQALGQGPQFIFQYYEEEERQRGNFPDRFSGHQFPNYSSELNVNALLLGDSALYLCASSLGRAGLGLHEQYFGPGTRLTVT.

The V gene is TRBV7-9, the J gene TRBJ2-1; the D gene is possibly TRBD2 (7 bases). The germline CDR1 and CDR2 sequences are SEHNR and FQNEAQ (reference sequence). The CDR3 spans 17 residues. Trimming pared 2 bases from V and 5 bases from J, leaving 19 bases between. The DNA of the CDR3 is TGTGCCAGCAGCTTACCGGGACTATCAACAGGGAACAATGAGCAGTTCTTC. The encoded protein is CASSLPGLSTGNNEQFF.

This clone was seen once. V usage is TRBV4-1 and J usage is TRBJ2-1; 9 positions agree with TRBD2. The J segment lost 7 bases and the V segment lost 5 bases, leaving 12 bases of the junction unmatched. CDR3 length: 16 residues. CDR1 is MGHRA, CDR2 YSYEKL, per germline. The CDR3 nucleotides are TGCGCCAGCAGCAGGACCTACGTTAGCGGGAGTAATGAGCAGTTCTTC. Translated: CASSRTYVSGSNEQFF.

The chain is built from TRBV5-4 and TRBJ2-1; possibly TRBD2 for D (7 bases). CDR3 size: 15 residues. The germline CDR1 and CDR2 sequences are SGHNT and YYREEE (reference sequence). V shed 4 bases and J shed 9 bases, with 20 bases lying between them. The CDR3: CASSTRRRGGGEQFF. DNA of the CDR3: TGTGCCAGCAGCACCCGGAGGAGGGGGGGTGGTGAGCAGTTCTTC.